A single sample is the source of the 29 T cell receptor beta chains below, sequenced in a study of cytomegalovirus exposure and HLA in healthy donors. In the PCR, 60 Vbeta and 13 Jbeta primers were used. Repertoires were generated with immunoSEQ multiplex PCR, while TCRdb's copy carries only in-frame clones and drops some. The sample gives about 160,000 clones, 70% to 90% of which show up once; about 7.7% is in the top ten. Sequencing was done on a sample of PBMCs. These receptors were collected from a woman younger than 45 in good health and CMV-seropositive.

This clone counts as medium-sized. This chain links TRBV9 with TRBJ1-1; D is unclear. Looked up from germline, CDR1 is SGDLS and CDR2 is YYNGEE. Trimming removed 4 bases at V and 1 base at J, with 8 bases between. The CDR3 is made up of 13 amino acids. The CDR3 region has the DNA TGTGCCAGCAGCCCGAGTCAGAACACTGAAGCTTTCTTT. Residues: CASSPSQNTEAFF.

The V call is TRBV6-1, the J call TRBJ1-4; D uncertain. V was clipped by 0 bases and J by 3 bases, with 11 bases between them. Germline CDR1 and CDR2: MNHNS and SASEGT. The CDR3 covers 16 residues. CDR3 sequence: CASSEAPEGANEKLFF. DNA of the CDR3: TGTGCCAGCAGTGAAGCCCCCGAGGGTGCTAATGAAAAACTGTTTTTT.

V is TRBV5-4 and J is TRBJ1-2; 8 nucleotides align to TRBD1. In germline, CDR1 is SGHNT, CDR2 YYREEE (reference sequence). The CDR3 is 14 residues long. V lost 2 bases, J lost 4 bases, and 4 bases stayed unmatched. The CDR3 DNA reads TGTGCCAGCAGCTTCGACAGGGGCCTCTATGGCTACACCTTC. Translated, it gives CASSFDRGLYGYTF.

The chain has TRBV7-2 and TRBJ2-2, with D unclear. This CDR3 spans 18 amino acids. Looked up from germline, CDR1 is SGHTA and CDR2 is FQGNSA. Trimming removed 0 bases at V and 3 bases at J, with 17 bases between. The CDR3: CASSLALFGRLDTGELFF. The CDR3, as DNA: TGTGCCAGCAGCTTAGCATTATTCGGCAGGCTGGACACCGGGGAGCTGTTTTTT.

This clone was seen a few times. The chain couples TRBV5-6 to TRBJ2-3, with TRBD1 identical over 7 bases. The trim removed 3 bases at V and 0 bases at J, leaving 7 bases unmatched. This CDR3 contains 16 residues. Looked up from germline, CDR1 is SGHDT and CDR2 is YYEEEE. The CDR3 sequence: CASSSTGIRSTDTQYF. The CDR3 coding sequence is TGTGCCAGCAGCTCGACAGGGATTAGGAGCACAGATACGCAGTATTTT.

V usage is TRBV27 and J usage is TRBJ1-6; TRBD1 aligns across 10 bases. Looked up from germline, CDR1 is MNHEY and CDR2 is SMNVEV (reference sequence). The CDR3 length is 15 residues. With V trimmed by 4 bases and J by 7 bases, 4 bases remained unmatched. In DNA, the CDR3 is TGTGCCAGCAGTTCCCGGACAGGGGGGAATTCACCCCTCCACTTT. As protein: CASSSRTGGNSPLHF.

The chain links TRBV30 to TRBJ1-1; D not certain. V gave up 8 bases and J gave up 2 bases, with 18 bases separating them. Per germline, CDR1 GTSNPN and CDR2 SVGIG (reference sequence). This CDR3 comprises 14 residues. The CDR3 spells CASPNGQLNTEAFF. The CDR3 DNA reads TGTGCCAGCCCCAATGGGCAGCTCAACACTGAAGCTTTCTTT.

The chain couples TRBV28 to TRBJ1-6, with TRBD1 identical over 8 bases. This CDR3 is built from 14 residues. The ends lost 6 bases at V and 10 bases at J; junction bases unmatched: 8. Germline-derived CDR1 and CDR2 are MDHEN and SYDVKM. The CDR3 is CASSPDRAGSPLHF. The CDR3 DNA sequence: TGTGCCAGCAGCCCGGACAGGGCTGGATCACCCCTCCACTTT.

The rearrangement uses TRBV2 and TRBJ2-2; TRBD2 aligns across 8 bases. There are 13 residues in the CDR3. Per germline, CDR1 SNHLY and CDR2 FYNNEI. The CDR3 DNA sequence: TGTGGGGTAGCGGGGAGCTACACCGGGGAGCTGTTTTTT. Protein product: CGVAGSYTGELFF.

V is TRBV2 and J is TRBJ1-5; 9 bases map to TRBD1. The CDR3 extends over 14 amino acids. Looked up from germline, CDR1 is SNHLY and CDR2 is FYNNEI. The junction had 7 bases not matched to a gene; V was cut back by 6 bases and J by 7 bases. For the CDR3, the DNA is TGTGCCAGCAGATCACAGGGGGCCGGGCAGCCCCAGCATTTT. Its protein is CASRSQGAGQPQHF.

The V and J genes are TRBV2 and TRBJ1-3; D is unclear. Germline CDR1 reads SNHLY; CDR2 reads FYNNEI. V was shortened by 5 bases and J by 0 bases, with 14 bases between the two germline ends. This CDR3 contains 16 residues. Here the CDR3 reads CASSPRVKSSGNTIYF. The CDR3 bases are TGTGCCAGCAGTCCAAGAGTTAAGAGCTCTGGAAACACCATATATTTT.

This chain joins TRBV5-1 and TRBJ2-3; 8 bases line up with TRBD2. The CDR3 extends over 16 amino acids. CDR1 is SGHRS and CDR2 is YFSETQ in the germline V gene. Unmatched junction bases numbered 10, after V lost 3 bases and J lost 4 bases. The CDR3 sequence: CASSWPSGLSSDTQYF. The CDR3 nucleotides are TGCGCCAGCAGCTGGCCTAGCGGGCTAAGTTCAGATACGCAGTATTTT.

This clone was recorded once. The genes are TRBV11-2 and TRBJ2-5; 8 bases map to TRBD1. The end of the DNA is better explained by TRBJ2-7, so the J call may be wrong. The CDR3 contains 16 residues. Germline-derived CDR1 and CDR2 are SGHAT and FQNNGV. The CDR3 bases are TGTGCCAGCAGCTCGATTCAGGGGGCGCCCACCTACGAGCAGTACTTC. Translating it yields CASSSIQGAPTYEQYF.

V usage is TRBV7-9 and J usage is TRBJ2-5; the match to TRBD2 covers 13 bases. CDR1 and CDR2 from the germline V gene are SEHNR and FQNEAQ (reference sequence). V dropped 5 bases and J dropped 5; count of bases not matched to a gene: 8. The CDR3 is made up of 16 amino acids. The CDR3 spells CASSPRTSGGWETQYF. The CDR3 nucleotides read TGTGCCAGCAGCCCCCGGACTAGCGGGGGCTGGGAGACCCAGTACTTC.

The chain has TRBV2 and TRBJ2-7; 11 positions match TRBD1. Germline values: CDR1 SNHLY, CDR2 FYNNEI. V lost 7 bases, J lost 6 bases, and 8 bases stayed unmatched. The CDR3 is 14 residues long. The CDR3 coding sequence is TGTGCCAGCACATCCGGGACAGGGGGAATCGAGCAGTACTTC. Encoded protein: CASTSGTGGIEQYF.

The chain links TRBV19 to TRBJ2-5; D possibly corresponds to TRBD2 (5 bases). There are 14 residues in the CDR3. Between the trimmed V and J ends, which lost 6 bases and 5 bases, there was a span of 16 bases. The germline gives CDR1 LNHDA, CDR2 SQIVND (reference sequence). CDR3 nucleotides: TGTGCCAGTAGCCCGACGGCGGGCCAGGAGACCCAGTACTTC. This gives the protein CASSPTAGQETQYF.

The rearrangement links TRBV10-3 to TRBJ1-5; TRBD1 is a possible D gene (6 bases). This CDR3 has 16 amino acids. The V end lost 6 bases, the J end lost 0 bases, and 15 bases lay between the germline ends. The germline gives CDR1 ENHRY, CDR2 SYGVKD. CDR3 amino acids: CAISSDSSISNQPQHF. CDR3 in DNA: TGTGCCATCAGCTCGGACAGCTCTATTAGCAATCAGCCCCAGCATTTT.

This rearrangement joins TRBV5-6 to TRBJ1-1; D not certain. The CDR3 runs to 13 residues. V dropped 0 bases and J dropped 1 base, with 4 bases sitting between them. Germline V gives CDR1 SGHDT, CDR2 YYEEEE. CDR3 region: CASSLDTNTEAFF. CDR3 DNA sequence: TGTGCCAGCAGCTTGGACACGAACACTGAAGCTTTCTTT.

The chain uses TRBV6-5 and TRBJ2-5; D unresolved. The germline CDR1 and CDR2 sequences are MNHEY and SVGAGI. V was pared by 6 bases and J by 5 bases, with 7 bases between. This CDR3 has 11 residues. The chain's CDR3 is CASRHVETQYF. The DNA of the CDR3 is TGTGCCAGCAGACACGTGGAGACCCAGTACTTC.

The V gene is TRBV30, the J gene TRBJ1-5; perhaps TRBD1 as D (5 bases). In germline, CDR1 is GTSNPN, CDR2 SVGIG (reference sequence). The V end lost 2 bases, the J end lost 6 bases, and 14 bases lay between the germline ends. There are 14 residues in the CDR3. The CDR3 loop is CAWSQPGTLQPQHF. The CDR3 nucleotides read TGTGCCTGGAGTCAACCCGGGACTCTTCAGCCCCAGCATTTT.

The CDR3 DNA is TGTGCCAGCAGCTCTCCGGGAGGGAACACCGGGGAGCTGTTTTTT. This gives the protein CASSSPGGNTGELFF. V usage is TRBV5-4 and J usage is TRBJ2-2; TRBD2 matches at 7 bases. The V gene's germline CDR1 is SGHNT and CDR2 YYREEE (reference sequence). V was pared by 3 bases and J by 1 base, with 3 bases of the junction left unmatched. This CDR3 region has 15 residues. The whole variable domain, remainder taken from reference TRBV5-4 and TRBJ2-2, is ETGVTQSPTHLIKTRGQQVTLRCSSQSGHNTVSWYQQALGQGPQFIFQYYREEENGRGNFPPRFSGLQFPNYSSELNVNALELDDSALYLCASSSPGGNTGELFFGEGSRLTVL.

The chain couples TRBV5-1 to TRBJ2-2; 7 bases fit TRBD1. The CDR3 sequence is 14 residues long. The junction had 2 bases not matched to a gene; V was cut back by 0 bases and J by 6 bases. CDR1 SGHRS and CDR2 YFSETQ come from the germline V gene. CDR3 loop: CASSLEGAPGELFF. The CDR3 DNA reads as TGCGCCAGCAGCTTGGAGGGGGCGCCCGGGGAGCTGTTTTTT.

This clone has a handful of counts. The V and J genes are TRBV10-3 and TRBJ1-5; D unclear. Germline values: CDR1 ENHRY, CDR2 SYGVKD. Trimming pared 3 bases from V and 6 bases from J, leaving 9 bases between. This CDR3 has 13 amino acids. CDR3 nucleotides: TGTGCCATCAGTGACAGGCCGGTTCAGCCCCAGCATTTT. This encodes CAISDRPVQPQHF.

The chain employs TRBV11-1 and TRBJ2-3; D perhaps matches TRBD1 (5 bases). The germline CDR1 and CDR2 sequences are SGHAT and FQDESV (reference sequence). V lost 1 base, J lost 3 bases, and 5 bases lay in between. The CDR3 totals 13 residues. CDR3 DNA: TGTGCCAGCAGCTTAGGACAGACAGATACGCAGTATTTT. Translated, it gives CASSLGQTDTQYF.

The V call is TRBV13, the J call TRBJ2-7; 8 bases line up with TRBD2. The CDR3 runs to 14 residues. With 5 bases clipped from V and 3 bases from J, the junction kept 6 bases outside the gene matches. Germline V lookup: CDR1 PRHDT, CDR2 FYEKMQ (reference sequence). The CDR3 coding sequence is TGTGCCAGCAGCCCCCAGCGGGGGTTCTACGAGCAGTACTTC. This translates into CASSPQRGFYEQYF.

The CDR3 DNA is TGTGCCAGCAGTTACGATCCTGCAGGGACCTACGAGCAGTACTTC. Its protein is CASSYDPAGTYEQYF. The chain joins TRBV6-5 to TRBJ2-7; D perhaps matches TRBD1 (5 bases). V was trimmed by 2 bases and J by 2 bases, leaving 13 bases between them. The germline V gene has CDR1 MNHEY and CDR2 SVGAGI. The CDR3 length is 15 residues.

This clone was counted a single time. This chain joins TRBV2 and TRBJ2-2, with 9 positions matching TRBD2. The V segment lost 8 bases and the J segment 1 base; nucleotides outside the gene matches: 20. Germline values: CDR1 SNHLY, CDR2 FYNNEI. This CDR3 region has 20 residues. The CDR3 is CASRKGLAGYRSGNTGELFF. CDR3 coding DNA: TGTGCCAGCCGAAAAGGGCTAGCGGGGTATAGGTCGGGGAACACCGGGGAGCTGTTTTTT.

The V call is TRBV28, the J call TRBJ1-2; D is possibly TRBD1 (6 bases). This CDR3 comprises 12 residues. V lost 4 bases, J lost 5 bases, and 8 bases lay in between. Germline V CDR1 and CDR2: MDHEN, SYDVKM. This chain's CDR3 is CASSSGAYGYTF. CDR3 bases: TGTGCCAGCAGTTCAGGGGCGTATGGCTACACCTTC.

A single count supports this clone. The chain couples TRBV6-5 to TRBJ1-1, with TRBD1 matching over 8 bases. This CDR3 comprises 13 residues. V dropped 6 bases and J dropped 6; count of bases not matched to a gene: 6. CDR1 MNHEY and CDR2 SVGAGI come from the germline V gene. The CDR3 sequence is CASSLRQGSEAFF. The DNA for the CDR3 is TGTGCCAGCAGCCTCAGACAGGGGTCTGAAGCTTTCTTT.